The next 8 T cell receptor beta chains were all read from a single sample in a study of identical twins. From the 5' RACE reads, TCRdb called clonotypes with MiXCR, one entry per CDR3 protein. The table shows 700,000 or so distinct CDR3 sequences, with roughly 8% occurring only once. The sample was also reused in another study, on yellow fever vaccine responses in identical twins.

Sequencing used PBMCs. These TCRs come from a woman between 18 and 29 years old in good health.

V usage is TRBV7-9 and J usage is TRBJ1-2, with D unresolved. The CDR3 is made up of 11 amino acids. V was shortened by 5 bases and J by 8 bases, with 9 bases between the two germline ends. Germline loops: CDR1 SEHNR, CDR2 FQNEAQ (reference sequence). The DNA for the CDR3 is TGTGCCAGCAGCCCTCAGGACGGCTACACCTTC. Translating gives CASSPQDGYTF.

With respect to this clonotype: A much larger clone lies one base from this, so it may be a read error. The V call is TRBV7-9, the J call TRBJ2-1, with unresolved D. Germline lookup yields CDR1 SEHNR and CDR2 FQNEAQ (reference sequence). The CDR3 totals 13 residues. V shed 2 bases and J shed 4 bases, with 6 bases lying between them. CDR3 in DNA: TGTGCCAGCAGCTTAACTAATTACAATGAGCAGTTCTTC. It yields the protein CASSLTNYNEQFF. Looking up the rest from reference TRBV7-9 and TRBJ2-1 gives the full variable domain: DTGVSQNPRHKITKRGQNVTFRCDPISEHNRLYWYRQTLGQGPEFLTYFQNEAQLEKSRLLSDRFSAERPKGSFSTLEIQRTEQGDSAMYLCASSLTNYNEQFFGPGTRLTVL.

This clonotype came up a few times. CDR3 loop: CASSPFTSGGAEVADTQYF. Written as DNA, the CDR3 is TGTGCCAGCAGCCCCTTTACTAGCGGGGGGGCCGAGGTGGCAGATACGCAGTATTTT. The rearrangement uses TRBV7-6 and TRBJ2-3; TRBD2 matches 13 bases. The CDR3 has 19 amino acids. After removal of 5 bases from V and 4 bases from J, the junction contained 15 bases not matched to a gene. Per germline, CDR1 SGHVS and CDR2 FNYEAQ.

In this sample, this clonotype turned up a few times. This CDR3 is CASSLSDSYYEQYF. CDR3 DNA: TGTGCCAGCAGCTTATCAGACAGCTACTACGAGCAGTACTTC. The gene calls are TRBV11-1 and TRBJ2-7, with D possibly TRBD1 on 5 matching bases. The V end was cut by 2 bases, the J end by 3 bases, with 11 bases between. Germline V gene data show CDR1 as SGHAT and CDR2 as FQDESV (reference sequence). CDR3 size: 14 residues.

This clonotype was seen only a few times. This chain joins TRBV6-1 and TRBJ2-7; TRBD2 matches 12 bases. CDR3 length: 22 amino acids. V lost 2 bases and J lost 5; bases outside the gene matches: 25. From germline, CDR1 is MNHNS and CDR2 SASEGT. As DNA, the CDR3 is TGTGCCAGCAGTGAATACTCCACAATTCCGGGACTAGCGGGCCGCCAGAGGGACGAGCAGTACTTC. Amino acid sequence: CASSEYSTIPGLAGRQRDEQYF.

This clonotype was observed many times. The rearrangement links TRBV6-1 to TRBJ1-3; 8 positions agree with TRBD1. CDR1 and CDR2 (germline): MNHNS, SASEGT. J was trimmed by 2 bases and V by 9 bases; bases with no gene match: 9. CDR3 length: 15 residues. CDR3: CASHTTGGAGNTIYF. DNA for the CDR3: TGTGCCAGTCACACCACAGGGGGTGCTGGAAACACCATATATTTT.

This clonotype was found many times. This chain uses TRBV7-9 with TRBJ2-4, with 11 bases aligning to TRBD1. With V trimmed by 7 bases and J by 9 bases, 8 bases remained unmatched. There are 14 residues in the CDR3. The V gene's germline CDR1 is SEHNR and CDR2 FQNEAQ (reference sequence). CDR3 residues: CASTGPGQGGIQYF. In nucleotides, the CDR3 is TGTGCCAGCACTGGCCCGGGACAGGGGGGCATTCAGTACTTC.

This clonotype has more than one count but fewer than ten. The V call is TRBV7-2, the J call TRBJ2-3; D is uncertain. CDR3 length: 15 residues. The germline V gene has CDR1 SGHTA and CDR2 FQGNSA. V lost 4 bases and J lost 1, with 12 bases in between. The CDR3 region is CASSSGVAGTDTQYF. The DNA for the CDR3 is TGTGCCAGCAGCTCCGGAGTAGCTGGCACAGATACGCAGTATTTT.